This T cell receptor (beta chain) was identified during a study of immune characterization of retroperitoneal liposarcoma. MiXCR, applied by TCRdb to the PCR reads, yields one record per CDR3 protein. There are approximately 9,800 distinct CDR3 sequences in the sample; 25% to 30% occur only once, and about 8.5% lies in the top ten. The germline V gene encodes CDR1 SGHVS and CDR2 FQNEAQ. The CDR3 has 15 residues. The clonotype was recovered from a female donor with retroperitoneal liposarcoma. The sample comprised tumor tissue. The rearrangement links TRBV7-8 to TRBJ2-1, with TRBD2 matching 13 bases. The J call may be incorrect, as the DNA end agrees better with TRBJ2-7. The CDR3 coding sequence is TGTGCCAGCAGCTTAGGACTAGCGGGAGGCGGAGAGCAGTACTTC. It is translated as CASSLGLAGGGEQYF.